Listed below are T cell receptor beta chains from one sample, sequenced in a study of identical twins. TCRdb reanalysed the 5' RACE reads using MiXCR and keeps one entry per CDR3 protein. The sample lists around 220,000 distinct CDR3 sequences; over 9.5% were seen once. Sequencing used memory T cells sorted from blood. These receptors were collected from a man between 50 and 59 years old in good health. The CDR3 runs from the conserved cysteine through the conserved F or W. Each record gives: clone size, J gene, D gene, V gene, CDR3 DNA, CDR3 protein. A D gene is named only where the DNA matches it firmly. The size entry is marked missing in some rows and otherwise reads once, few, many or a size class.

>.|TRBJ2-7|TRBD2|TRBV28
TGTGCCAGCAGTTTCATGGTAACGGGACTAGCGGATTACGAGCAGTACTTC
CASSFMVTGLADYEQYF
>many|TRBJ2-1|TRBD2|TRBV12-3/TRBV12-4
TGTGCCAGCAGTTTACTCGGCGGGGGGGACTACAATGAGCAGTTCTTC
CASSLLGGGDYNEQFF
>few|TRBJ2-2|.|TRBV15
TGTGCCACCAGCTCTTCCCGCAGGGTTGGCGGGGAGCTGTTTTTT
CATSSSRRVGGELFF
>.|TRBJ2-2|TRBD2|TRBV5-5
TGTGCCAGCAGCTTGTCTAGCGGGGACACCGGGGAGCTGTTTTTT
CASSLSSGDTGELFF
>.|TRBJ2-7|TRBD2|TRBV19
TGTGCCAGTAGTATAACGATCGGGGGGTACTACGAGCAGTACTTC
CASSITIGGYYEQYF
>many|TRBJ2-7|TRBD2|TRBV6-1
TGTGCCAGCAGATGGACTAGCGGGGCCTACGAGCAGTACTTC
CASRWTSGAYEQYF
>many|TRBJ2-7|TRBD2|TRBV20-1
TGCAGTGCTACTAGACTAGCGGGAGGGTACGAGCAGTACTTC
CSATRLAGGYEQYF
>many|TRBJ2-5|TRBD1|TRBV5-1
TGCGCCAGCAGCACCGGGACAGCAGAAGAGACCCAGTACTTC
CASSTGTAEETQYF
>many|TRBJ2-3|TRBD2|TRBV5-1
TGCGCCAGCCGGGGGGGCTGGTGGGCAGATACGCAGTATTTT
CASRGGWWADTQYF
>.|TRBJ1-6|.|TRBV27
TGTGCCAGCAGTTTGCAGGCTCGGTCCAACTATAATTCACCCCTCCACTTT
CASSLQARSNYNSPLHF
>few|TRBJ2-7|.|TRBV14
TGTGCCAGCAGCCGTGACCGGGACTCCCGGCACGAGCAGTACTTC
CASSRDRDSRHEQYF
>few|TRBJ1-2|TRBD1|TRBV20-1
TGCAGTGCTAGAAAGGGGGACAGCGGGCAGGGCTACACCTTC
CSARKGDSGQGYTF
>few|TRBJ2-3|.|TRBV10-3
TGTGCCATCAGTGGCGGGCAGGGGTCAGATACGCAGTATTTT
CAISGGQGSDTQYF
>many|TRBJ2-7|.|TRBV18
TGTGCCAGCTCACCTCTCTATCCCCGAATCGCCGACGAGCAGTACTTC
CASSPLYPRIADEQYF
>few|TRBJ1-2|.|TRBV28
TGTGCCAGCAGCCCCGGCCCTGGGCATGGCTACACCTTC
CASSPGPGHGYTF
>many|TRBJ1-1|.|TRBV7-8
TGTGCCAGCAGCCCCCAGGGGCGGGGTCCTTCGGGAACTGAAGCTTTCTTT
CASSPQGRGPSGTEAFF
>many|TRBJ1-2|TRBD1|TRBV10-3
TGTGCCATCAGTGAGGCCTCCGGGACAGGCTATGGCTACACCTTC
CAISEASGTGYGYTF